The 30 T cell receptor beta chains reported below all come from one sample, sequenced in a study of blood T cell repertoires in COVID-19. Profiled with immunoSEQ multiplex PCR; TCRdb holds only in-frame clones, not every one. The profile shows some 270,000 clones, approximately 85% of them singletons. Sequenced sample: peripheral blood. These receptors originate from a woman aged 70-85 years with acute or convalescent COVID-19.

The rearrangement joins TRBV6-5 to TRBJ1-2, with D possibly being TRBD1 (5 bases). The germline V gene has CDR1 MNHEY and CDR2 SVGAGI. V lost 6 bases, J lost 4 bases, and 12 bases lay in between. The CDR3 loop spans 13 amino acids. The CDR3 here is CASRRTGVYGYTF. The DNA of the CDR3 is TGTGCCAGCAGACGAACAGGTGTCTATGGCTACACCTTC.

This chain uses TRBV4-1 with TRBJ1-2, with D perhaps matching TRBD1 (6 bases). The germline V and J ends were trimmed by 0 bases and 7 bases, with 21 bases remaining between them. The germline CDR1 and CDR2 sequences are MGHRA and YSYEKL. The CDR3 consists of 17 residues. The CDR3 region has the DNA TGCGCCAGCAGCCAAGATGGGGGACAAACGTCGATCCTTGGCTACACCTTC. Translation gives CASSQDGGQTSILGYTF.

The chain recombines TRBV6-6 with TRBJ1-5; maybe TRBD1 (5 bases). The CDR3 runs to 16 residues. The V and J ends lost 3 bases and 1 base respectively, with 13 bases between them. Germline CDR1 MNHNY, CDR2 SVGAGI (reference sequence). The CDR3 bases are TGTGCCAGCAGTTATGGGGGGAAGATAAGCAATCAGCCCCAGCATTTT. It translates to CASSYGGKISNQPQHF.

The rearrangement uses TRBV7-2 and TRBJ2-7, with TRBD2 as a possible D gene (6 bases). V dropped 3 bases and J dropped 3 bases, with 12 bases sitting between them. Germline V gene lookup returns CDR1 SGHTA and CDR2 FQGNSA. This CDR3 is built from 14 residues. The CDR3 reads CASSLGRGYYEQYF. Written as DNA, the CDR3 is TGTGCCAGCAGCTTGGGGCGGGGTTACTACGAGCAGTACTTC.

Here the CDR3 reads CASSLQGSYEQYF. The CDR3 DNA reads as TGTGCCAGCAGTTTACAGGGTTCCTACGAGCAGTACTTC. The rearrangement uses TRBV2 and TRBJ2-7, with D perhaps TRBD1 (6 bases). Trimming took off 5 bases at V and 1 base at J, with 9 bases between the two ends. Per the germline V gene, CDR1 is SNHLY and CDR2 is FYNNEI. The CDR3 is made up of 13 amino acids.

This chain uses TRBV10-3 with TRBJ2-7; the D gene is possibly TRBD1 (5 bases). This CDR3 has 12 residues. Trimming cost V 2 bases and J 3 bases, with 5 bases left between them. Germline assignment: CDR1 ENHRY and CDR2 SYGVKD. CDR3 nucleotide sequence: TGTGCCATCAGTGAGCAGGGCTACGAGCAGTACTTC. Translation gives CAISEQGYEQYF.

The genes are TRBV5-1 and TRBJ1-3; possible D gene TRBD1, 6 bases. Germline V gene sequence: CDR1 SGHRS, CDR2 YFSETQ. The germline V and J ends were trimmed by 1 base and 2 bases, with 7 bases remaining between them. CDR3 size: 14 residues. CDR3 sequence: CASSLSGAGNTIYF. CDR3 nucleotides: TGCGCCAGCAGCTTGTCAGGGGCTGGAAACACCATATATTTT.

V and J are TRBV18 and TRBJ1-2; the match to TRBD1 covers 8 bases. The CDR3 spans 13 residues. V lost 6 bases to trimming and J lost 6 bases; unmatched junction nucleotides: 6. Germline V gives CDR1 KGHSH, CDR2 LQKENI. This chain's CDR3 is CASSPDRAHGYTF. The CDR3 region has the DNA TGTGCCAGCTCCCCGGACAGGGCCCATGGCTACACCTTC.

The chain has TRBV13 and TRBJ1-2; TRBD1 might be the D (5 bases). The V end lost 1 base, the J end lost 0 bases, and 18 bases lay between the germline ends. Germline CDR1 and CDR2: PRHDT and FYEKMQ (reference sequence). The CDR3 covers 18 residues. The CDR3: CASSLALRRSGANYGYTF. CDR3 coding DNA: TGTGCCAGCAGCTTAGCCCTAAGAAGATCGGGGGCTAACTATGGCTACACCTTC. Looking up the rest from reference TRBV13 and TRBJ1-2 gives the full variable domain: AAGVIQSPRHLIKEKRETATLKCYPIPRHDTVYWYQQGPGQDPQFLISFYEKMQSDKGSIPDRFSAQQFSDYHSELNMSSLELGDSALYFCASSLALRRSGANYGYTFGSGTRLTVV.

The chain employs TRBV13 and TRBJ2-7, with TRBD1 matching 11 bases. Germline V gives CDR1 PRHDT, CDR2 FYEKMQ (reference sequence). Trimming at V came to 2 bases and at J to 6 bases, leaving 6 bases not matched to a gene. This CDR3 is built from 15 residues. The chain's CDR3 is CASSLYKGTGGEQYF. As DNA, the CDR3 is TGTGCCAGCAGCTTATACAAAGGGACAGGGGGCGAGCAGTACTTC.

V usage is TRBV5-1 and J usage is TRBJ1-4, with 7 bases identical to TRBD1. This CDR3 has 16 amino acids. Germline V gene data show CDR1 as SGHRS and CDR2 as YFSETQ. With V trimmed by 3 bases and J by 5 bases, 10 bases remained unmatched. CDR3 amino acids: CASSYQTGTVNEKLFF. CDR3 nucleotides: TGCGCCAGCAGCTACCAAACCGGGACAGTGAATGAAAAACTGTTTTTT.

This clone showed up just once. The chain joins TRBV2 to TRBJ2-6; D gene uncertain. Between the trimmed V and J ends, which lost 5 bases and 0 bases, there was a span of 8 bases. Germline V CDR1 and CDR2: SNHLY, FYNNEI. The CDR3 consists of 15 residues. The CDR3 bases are TGTGCCAGCAGTTTAATCCTCTCTGGGGCCAACGTCCTGACTTTC. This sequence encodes CASSLILSGANVLTF.

CDR3 bases: TGTGCCAGCAGCCCGCGACAGGGAGGAGCTGAAGCTTTCTTT. Translating gives CASSPRQGGAEAFF. The chain uses TRBV3-1 (or the pseudogene TRBV3-2) and TRBJ1-1, with TRBD1 identical over 7 bases. The CDR3 is 14 residues long. With V trimmed by 4 bases and J by 6 bases, 8 bases remained unmatched. Germline V gene sequence: CDR1 LGHDT, CDR2 YNNKEL (reference sequence).

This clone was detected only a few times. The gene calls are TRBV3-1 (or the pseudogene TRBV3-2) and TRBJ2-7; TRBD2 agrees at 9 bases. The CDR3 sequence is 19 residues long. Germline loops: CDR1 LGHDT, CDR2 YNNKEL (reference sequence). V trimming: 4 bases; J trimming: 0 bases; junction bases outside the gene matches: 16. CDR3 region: CASSLRLKAGGLRSYEQYF. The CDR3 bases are TGTGCCAGCAGCCTCCGCTTGAAAGCGGGGGGCCTCCGCTCCTACGAGCAGTACTTC.

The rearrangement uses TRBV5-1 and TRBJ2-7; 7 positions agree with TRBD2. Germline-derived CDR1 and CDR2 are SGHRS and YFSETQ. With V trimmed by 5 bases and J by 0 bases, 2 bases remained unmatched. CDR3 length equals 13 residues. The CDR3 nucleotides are TGCGCCAGCAGTCGGGGGGACTCCTACGAGCAGTACTTC. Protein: CASSRGDSYEQYF.

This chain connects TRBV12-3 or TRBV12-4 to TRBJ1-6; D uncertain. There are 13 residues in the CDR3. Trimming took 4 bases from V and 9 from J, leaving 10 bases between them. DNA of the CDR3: TGTGCCAGCAGTTCCTCTGGGCCTTCACCCCTCCACTTT. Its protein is CASSSSGPSPLHF.

This CDR3 reads CASSFGEDGAFF. As DNA, the CDR3 is TGTGCCAGCAGTTTCGGGGAAGACGGAGCTTTCTTT. This chain connects TRBV12-3 or TRBV12-4 to TRBJ1-1; D not resolved. V was trimmed by 3 bases and J by 10 bases, leaving 12 bases between them. The CDR3 totals 12 residues.

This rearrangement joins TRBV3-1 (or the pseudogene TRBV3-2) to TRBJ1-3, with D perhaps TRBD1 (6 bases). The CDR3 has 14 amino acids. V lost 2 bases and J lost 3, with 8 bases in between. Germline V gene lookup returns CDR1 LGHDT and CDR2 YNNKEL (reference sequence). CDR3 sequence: CASSQPGVGNTIYF. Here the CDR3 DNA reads TGTGCCAGCAGCCAACCAGGGGTTGGAAACACCATATATTTT.

CDR3 bases: TGTGCCAGCAGCCAAGCTAGGGAGACCCAGTACTTC. Amino acids: CASSQARETQYF. V usage is TRBV3-1 (or the pseudogene TRBV3-2) and J usage is TRBJ2-5; D is unresolved. Germline V gene lookup returns CDR1 LGHDT and CDR2 YNNKEL (reference sequence). Trimming took 1 base from V and 5 from J, leaving 5 bases between them. This CDR3 region has 12 residues.

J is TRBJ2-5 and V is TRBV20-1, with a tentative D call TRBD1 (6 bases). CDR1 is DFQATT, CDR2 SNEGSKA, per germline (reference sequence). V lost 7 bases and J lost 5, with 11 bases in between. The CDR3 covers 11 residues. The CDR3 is CSVQGTETQYF. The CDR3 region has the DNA TGCAGTGTACAGGGCACCGAGACCCAGTACTTC.

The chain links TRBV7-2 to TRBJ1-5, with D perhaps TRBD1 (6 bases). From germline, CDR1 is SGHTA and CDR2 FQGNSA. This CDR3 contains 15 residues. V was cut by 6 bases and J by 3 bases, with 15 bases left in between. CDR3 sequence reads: CASSYGQTLNQPQHF. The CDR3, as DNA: TGTGCCAGCAGTTATGGACAGACTCTCAATCAGCCCCAGCATTTT.

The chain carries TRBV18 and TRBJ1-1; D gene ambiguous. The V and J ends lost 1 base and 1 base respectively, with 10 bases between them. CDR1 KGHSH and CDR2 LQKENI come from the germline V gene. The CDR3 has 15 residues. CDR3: CASSPHPGTNTEAFF. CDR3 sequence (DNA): TGTGCCAGCTCACCACATCCGGGTACGAACACTGAAGCTTTCTTT.

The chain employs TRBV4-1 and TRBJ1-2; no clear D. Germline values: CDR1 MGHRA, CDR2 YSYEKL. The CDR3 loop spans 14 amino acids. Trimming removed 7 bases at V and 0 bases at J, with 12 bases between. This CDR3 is CASKQALANYGYTF. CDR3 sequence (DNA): TGCGCCAGCAAGCAGGCTCTTGCTAACTATGGCTACACCTTC.

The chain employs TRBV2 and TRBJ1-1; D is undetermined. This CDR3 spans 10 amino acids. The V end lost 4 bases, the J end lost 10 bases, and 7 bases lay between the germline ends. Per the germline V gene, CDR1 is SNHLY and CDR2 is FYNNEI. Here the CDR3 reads CASSVGGAFF. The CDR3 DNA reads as TGTGCCAGCAGTGTTGGCGGAGCTTTCTTT.

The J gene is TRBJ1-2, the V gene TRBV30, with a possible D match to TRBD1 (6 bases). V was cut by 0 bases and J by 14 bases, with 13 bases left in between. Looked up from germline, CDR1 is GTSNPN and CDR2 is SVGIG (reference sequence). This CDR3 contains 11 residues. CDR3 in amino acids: CAWSVGQPRTF. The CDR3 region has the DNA TGTGCCTGGAGTGTAGGACAGCCTCGTACCTTC.

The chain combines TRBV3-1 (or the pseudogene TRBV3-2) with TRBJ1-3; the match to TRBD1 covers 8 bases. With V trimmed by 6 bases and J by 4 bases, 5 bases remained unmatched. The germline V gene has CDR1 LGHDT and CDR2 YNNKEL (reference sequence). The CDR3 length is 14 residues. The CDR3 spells CASSNRGSGNTIYF. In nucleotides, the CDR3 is TGTGCCAGCAGTAACAGGGGGTCGGGAAACACCATATATTTT.

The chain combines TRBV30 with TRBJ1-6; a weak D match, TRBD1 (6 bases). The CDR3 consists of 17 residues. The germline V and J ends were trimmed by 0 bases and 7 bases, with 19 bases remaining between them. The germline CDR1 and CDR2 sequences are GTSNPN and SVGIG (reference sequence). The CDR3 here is CAWSVSAPGGQNSPLHF. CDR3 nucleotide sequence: TGTGCCTGGAGTGTTTCCGCCCCGGGGGGCCAGAATTCACCCCTCCACTTT. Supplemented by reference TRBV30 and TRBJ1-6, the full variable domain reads SQTIHQWPATLVQPVGSPLSLECTVEGTSNPNLYWYRQAAGRGLQLLFYSVGIGQISSEVPQNLSASRPQDRQFILSSKKLLLSDSGFYLCAWSVSAPGGQNSPLHFGNGTRLTVT.

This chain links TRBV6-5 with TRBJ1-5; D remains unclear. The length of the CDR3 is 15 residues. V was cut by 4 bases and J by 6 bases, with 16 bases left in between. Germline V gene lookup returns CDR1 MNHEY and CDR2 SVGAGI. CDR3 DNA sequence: TGTGCCAGCAGTTTGGACTCAAGGATGGGTCAGCCCCAGCATTTT. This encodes CASSLDSRMGQPQHF.

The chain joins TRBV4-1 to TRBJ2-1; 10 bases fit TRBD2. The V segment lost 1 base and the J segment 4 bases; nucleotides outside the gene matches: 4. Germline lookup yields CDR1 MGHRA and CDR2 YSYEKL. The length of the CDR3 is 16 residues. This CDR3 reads CASSQVVLAGYNEQFF. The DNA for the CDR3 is TGCGCCAGCAGCCAAGTGGTACTAGCGGGGTACAATGAGCAGTTCTTC.

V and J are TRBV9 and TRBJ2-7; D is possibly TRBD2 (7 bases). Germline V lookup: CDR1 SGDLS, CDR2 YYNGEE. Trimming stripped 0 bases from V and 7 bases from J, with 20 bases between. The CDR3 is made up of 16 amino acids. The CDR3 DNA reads TGTGCCAGCAGCGTAGCTAGTGGGGCGGGGGCCTGGGAGCAGTACTTC. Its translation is CASSVASGAGAWEQYF.